This T cell receptor beta chain was documented in a study of tumor and adjacent non-tumor tissue in lung cancer. Study findings and constraints: Significantly higher TCR diversity was found in tumor than normal lung.

Trimming took off 6 bases at V and 6 bases at J, with 14 bases between the two ends. The CDR3 is made up of 14 amino acids. Germline lookup yields CDR1 WNHNN and CDR2 SYGVQD (reference sequence). This sample's RNA came from whole unsorted tissue. The normal lung tissue was taken more than 3 cm from the tumor edge. Three rounds of nested PCR, following a modified ARM-PCR protocol, produced the TCRbeta library. From the multiplex PCR reads, TCRdb called clonotypes with MiXCR, one entry per CDR3 protein. The sample includes 100,000 or so distinct CDR3 sequences, 75% to 85% of them seen just once. Concerning this clonotype itself: Its antigen remains unidentified.

The TCR originated in a man aged 60 to 75 with small cell lung cancer. This chain connects TRBV10-1 to TRBJ2-2; a weak D match, TRBD1 (6 bases). The sequencing input was distant non-tumor lung tissue. In DNA, the CDR3 is TGCGCCAGCAGGCAGGACAGCTCCGCCGGGGAGCTGTTTTTT. It is translated as CASRQDSSAGELFF.